The clone carrying this T cell receptor (beta chain) was detected once. With a much larger clone just one base away, this may be a read error. The data derive from a study of molecular identifiers for immune sequencing clone quantification. The CDR3 is 14 residues long. Germline CDR1 is LGHNA and CDR2 is YNFKEQ. TCRdb fed the PCR reads into MiXCR, producing one record per CDR3 protein. Here the sample spans about 640,000 distinct CDR3 sequences, 15% to 20% being singletons. The specimen sequenced was naive CD8+ T cells from blood, with Jurkat cell RNA spiked in. Subset described: FACS-sorted CD8+CD4-CCR7+CD45RA+ naive T cells. The clonotype originates from a human donor in good health. Some libraries in this study had Jurkat cell RNA spiked in. The V gene is TRBV4-2, the J gene TRBJ2-1, with D perhaps TRBD1 (5 bases). The CDR3, as DNA: TGTGCCAGCAGCTATTCAGGGTCCTACAAGGAGCAGTTCTTC. It yields the protein CASSYSGSYKEQFF.